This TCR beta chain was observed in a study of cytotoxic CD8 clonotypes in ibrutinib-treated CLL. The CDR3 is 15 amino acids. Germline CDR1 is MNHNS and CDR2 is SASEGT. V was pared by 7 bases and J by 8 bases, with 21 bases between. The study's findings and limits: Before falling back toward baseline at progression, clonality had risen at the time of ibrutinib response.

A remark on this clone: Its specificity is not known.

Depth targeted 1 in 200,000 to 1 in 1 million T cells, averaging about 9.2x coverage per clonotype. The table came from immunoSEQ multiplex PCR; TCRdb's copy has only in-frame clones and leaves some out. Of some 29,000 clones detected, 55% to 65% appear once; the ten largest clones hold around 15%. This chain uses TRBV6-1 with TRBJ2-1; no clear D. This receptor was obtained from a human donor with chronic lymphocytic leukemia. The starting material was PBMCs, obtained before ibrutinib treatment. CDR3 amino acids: CASKRGRPLYDEQFF. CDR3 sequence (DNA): TGTGCCAGCAAGCGAGGCAGGCCCCTGTACGATGAGCAGTTCTTC.